A single sample gave rise to the 30 T cell receptor beta chains below, sequenced in a study of blood T cell repertoires in COVID-19. Only in-frame clones appear in the TCRdb table, and some are missing; sequencing was by immunoSEQ multiplex PCR. The profile shows 70,000 to 90,000 clones, under 80% of them singletons. Specimen: peripheral blood. The receptors originated from a human donor with acute or convalescent COVID-19. The donor label of this sample is uncertain.

This clone was observed a single time. V gene TRBV2 combines with J gene TRBJ1-1, with D tentatively TRBD1 (6 bases). The CDR3 runs to 13 residues. Germline CDR1 and CDR2: SNHLY and FYNNEI. Trimming took off 5 bases at V and 4 bases at J, with 11 bases between the two ends. The CDR3 here is CASSLTGTTEAFF. DNA of the CDR3: TGTGCCAGCAGTCTTACAGGGACCACTGAAGCTTTCTTT.

The chain employs TRBV4-1 and TRBJ1-2, with 8 bases aligning to TRBD1. The J segment lost 4 bases and the V segment lost 4 bases, leaving 5 bases of the junction unmatched. The CDR3 runs to 14 residues. Germline CDR1 reads MGHRA; CDR2 reads YSYEKL. The CDR3 loop is CASSLLGQGYGYTF. In DNA, the CDR3 is TGCGCCAGCAGCCTCCTAGGACAGGGCTATGGCTACACCTTC.

This clone was counted between two and nine times. The chain's CDR3 is CASSLSRTYEQYF. DNA of the CDR3: TGTGCCAGCAGCTTAAGCAGGACCTACGAGCAGTACTTC. The J gene is TRBJ2-7, the V gene TRBV5-8; no clear D. The V end was cut by 2 bases, the J end by 2 bases, with 8 bases between. Germline CDR1 is SGHTS and CDR2 is YDEGEE. This CDR3 is built from 13 residues.

This clone has a handful of counts. The chain uses TRBV5-1 and TRBJ2-7; maybe TRBD1 (6 bases). The CDR3 has 13 amino acids. Germline V gene sequence: CDR1 SGHRS, CDR2 YFSETQ. Trimming took 2 bases from V and 3 from J, leaving 9 bases between them. The CDR3 nucleotides are TGCGCCAGCAGCTTTCAAGGGGGCTACGAGCAGTACTTC. Its translation: CASSFQGGYEQYF.

This clone was counted a few times. The chain is built from TRBV6-4 and TRBJ2-7; maybe TRBD1 (7 bases). The CDR3 covers 14 residues. Trimming shortened V by 2 bases and J by 6 bases, and 14 bases separated the two germline ends. Germline loops: CDR1 MRHNA, CDR2 SNTAGT. CDR3: CASSDPAEGAEQYV. As DNA, the CDR3 is TGTGCCAGCAGTGACCCGGCGGAGGGGGCCGAGCAGTACGTC.

The V gene is TRBV7-9, the J gene TRBJ2-5; 9 nucleotides agree with TRBD2. Germline CDR1 is SEHNR and CDR2 is FQNEAQ (reference sequence). With V trimmed by 7 bases and J by 5 bases, 8 bases remained unmatched. The CDR3 is made up of 14 amino acids. The CDR3 is CASTHSGGGETQYF. CDR3 DNA sequence: TGTGCCAGCACCCATAGCGGGGGCGGGGAGACCCAGTACTTC.

This chain connects TRBV5-1 to TRBJ2-7; D perhaps matches TRBD2 (6 bases). Germline values: CDR1 SGHRS, CDR2 YFSETQ. The CDR3 is 14 amino acids. The V gene lost 3 bases and the J gene lost 2 bases, with 12 bases spanning the gap. For the CDR3, the DNA is TGCGCCAGCAGCTCCCTAGCGAGAGCCTACGAGCAGTACTTC. Translation gives CASSSLARAYEQYF.

The chain employs TRBV9 and TRBJ1-5; D unresolved. The ends were cut back, 4 bases at V and 5 bases at J, with 13 bases in the middle. CDR3 length: 14 amino acids. Germline-derived CDR1 and CDR2 are SGDLS and YYNGEE. The CDR3 reads CASSPGVIDQPQHF. Here the CDR3 DNA reads TGTGCCAGCAGCCCGGGAGTTATTGATCAGCCCCAGCATTTT. The entire variable domain, with the rest obtained from reference TRBV9 and TRBJ1-5, is as follows: DSGVTQTPKHLITATGQRVTLRCSPRSGDLSVYWYQQSLDQGLQFLIQYYNGEERAKGNILERFSAQQFPDLHSELNLSSLELGDSALYFCASSPGVIDQPQHFGDGTRLSIL.

There are a few counts of this clone. The chain combines TRBV28 with TRBJ1-2, with D uncertain. V lost 5 bases and J lost 7, with 8 bases in between. CDR1 and CDR2 from the germline V gene are MDHEN and SYDVKM. The CDR3 covers 11 residues. The CDR3 loop is CASSKTGGYTF. The CDR3 nucleotides read TGTGCCAGCAGTAAGACGGGTGGCTACACCTTC.

The chain combines TRBV5-1 with TRBJ2-2; tentatively, D is TRBD1 (6 bases). Between the trimmed V and J ends, which lost 2 bases and 0 bases, there was a span of 11 bases. The CDR3 loop spans 16 amino acids. From germline, CDR1 is SGHRS and CDR2 YFSETQ. The CDR3 DNA follows: TGCGCCAGCAGCTTACCCCAGGGGACGAACACCGGGGAGCTGTTTTTT. It codes for CASSLPQGTNTGELFF.

The chain carries TRBV19 and TRBJ2-1, with TRBD2 matching over 8 bases. The germline gives CDR1 LNHDA, CDR2 SQIVND (reference sequence). V was pared by 1 base and J by 6 bases, with 5 bases of the junction left unmatched. CDR3 length equals 15 residues. In DNA, the CDR3 is TGTGCCAGTAGTATAGGACTAGCGTTGGGCAATGAGCAGTTCTTC. Translating it yields CASSIGLALGNEQFF.

The chain combines TRBV2 with TRBJ1-5, with 7 positions matching TRBD1. V gave up 7 bases and J gave up 3 bases; unmatched junction bases: 6. This CDR3 comprises 14 residues. CDR1 is SNHLY and CDR2 is FYNNEI in the germline V gene. The CDR3, as DNA: TGTGCCAGCAAGGGACAGATATTCAATCAGCCCCAGCATTTT. This sequence encodes CASKGQIFNQPQHF. Supplemented by reference TRBV2 and TRBJ1-5, the full variable domain reads EPEVTQTPSHQVTQMGQEVILRCVPISNHLYFYWYRQILGQKVEFLVSFYNNEISEKSEIFDDQFSVERPDGSNFTLKIRSTKLEDSAMYFCASKGQIFNQPQHFGDGTRLSIL.

This clone has more than one count but fewer than ten. V usage is TRBV5-1 and J usage is TRBJ2-3; a possible D gene is TRBD2 (5 bases). CDR3 length: 15 residues. V was shortened by 0 bases and J by 2 bases, with 10 bases between the two germline ends. CDR1 SGHRS and CDR2 YFSETQ come from the germline V gene. CDR3 in amino acids: CASSLAGKATDTQYF. The CDR3 DNA reads TGCGCCAGCAGCTTGGCCGGGAAGGCCACAGATACGCAGTATTTT. Combining the CDR3 with reference TRBV5-1 and TRBJ2-3 gives the whole variable domain KAGVTQTPRYLIKTRGQQVTLSCSPISGHRSVSWYQQTPGQGLQFLFEYFSETQRNKGNFPGRFSGRQFSNSRSEMNVSTLELGDSALYLCASSLAGKATDTQYFGPGTRLTVL.

The CDR3 region has the DNA TGTGCCAGCAGTTTACGGGTGCCAGATACGCAGTATTTT. As protein: CASSLRVPDTQYF. This chain connects TRBV28 to TRBJ2-3; D unresolved. The V gene lost 2 bases and the J gene lost 4 bases, with 7 bases spanning the gap. The CDR3 covers 13 residues. Germline loops: CDR1 MDHEN, CDR2 SYDVKM. The variable domain in full, completed from reference TRBV28 and TRBJ2-3, reads DVKVTQSSRYLVKRTGEKVFLECVQDMDHENMFWYRQDPGLGLRLIYFSYDVKMKEKGDIPEGYSVSREKKERFSLILESASTNQTSMYLCASSLRVPDTQYFGPGTRLTVL.

This clone has a handful of counts. The J gene is TRBJ1-1, the V gene TRBV11-2; TRBD1 matches 9 bases. CDR1 and CDR2 from the germline V gene are SGHAT and FQNNGV. CDR3 length: 17 amino acids. V lost 5 bases to trimming and J lost 7 bases; unmatched junction nucleotides: 17. The CDR3 nucleotides are TGTGCCAGCAGCGACCCACGGCGGGACAGGGCAAGTGGTGAAGCTTTCTTT. Protein product: CASSDPRRDRASGEAFF.

V gene TRBV4-2 combines with J gene TRBJ2-1; the D is unclear. This CDR3 has 15 amino acids. The V gene's germline CDR1 is LGHNA and CDR2 YNFKEQ. The V gene lost 0 bases and the J gene lost 0 bases, with 6 bases spanning the gap. As DNA, the CDR3 is TGTGCCAGCAGCCAAGATCCTAGCTCCTACAATGAGCAGTTCTTC. Its translation: CASSQDPSSYNEQFF.

This clone was seen a few times. The chain recombines TRBV10-1 with TRBJ1-1, with D maybe TRBD1 (5 bases). Germline assignment: CDR1 WNHNN and CDR2 SYGVQD (reference sequence). Trimming pared 7 bases from V and 5 bases from J, leaving 14 bases between. This CDR3 contains 13 residues. CDR3 residues: CASIPVRGTEAFF. CDR3 DNA sequence: TGCGCCAGCATTCCTGTCCGGGGGACTGAAGCTTTCTTT.

The chain uses TRBV6-2 or TRBV6-3 and TRBJ2-1; D is ambiguous. This CDR3 has 11 amino acids. Per the germline V gene, CDR1 is MNHEY and CDR2 is SVGEGT. V lost 2 bases and J lost 8, with 4 bases in between. The DNA of the CDR3 is TGTGCCAGCAGTTACCTCTATGAGCAGTTCTTC. This sequence encodes CASSYLYEQFF.

CDR3 in amino acids: CASRADSGNTIYF. In DNA, the CDR3 is TGTGCCAGCAGAGCTGATTCTGGAAACACCATATATTTT. The J gene is TRBJ1-3, the V gene TRBV27; no clear D gene. Germline CDR1 and CDR2: MNHEY and SMNVEV (reference sequence). V shed 6 bases and J shed 1 base, with 7 bases lying between them. The length of the CDR3 is 13 residues.

This chain uses TRBV6-6 with TRBJ1-5; no reliable D call. The CDR3 extends over 14 amino acids. Germline V CDR1 and CDR2: MNHNY, SVGAGI (reference sequence). V lost 6 bases and J lost 6, with 15 bases in between. DNA for the CDR3: TGTGCCAGCAGCACTACCGCCGCGGGTCAGCCCCAGCATTTT. The encoded protein is CASSTTAAGQPQHF.

This clone showed up just once. The CDR3 bases are TGTGCCAGCAGCTTATATGGGGCTGGGACACTTGGAATGAACACTGAAGCTTTCTTT. Translating gives CASSLYGAGTLGMNTEAFF. This chain joins TRBV7-2 and TRBJ1-1, with a weak D call TRBD1 (6 bases). The V gene lost 2 bases and the J gene lost 0 bases, with 22 bases spanning the gap. The CDR3 contains 19 residues. Germline CDR1 SGHTA, CDR2 FQGNSA.

V gene TRBV15 combines with J gene TRBJ2-2, with a possible D match to TRBD1 (5 bases). The CDR3 has 17 amino acids. Trimming removed 1 base at V and 1 base at J, with 13 bases between. In germline, CDR1 is LNHNV, CDR2 YYDKDF (reference sequence). This chain's CDR3 is CATSRAGASLNTGELFF. The CDR3 coding sequence is TGTGCCACCAGCAGAGCTGGGGCATCCTTGAACACCGGGGAGCTGTTTTTT.

The rearrangement joins TRBV28 to TRBJ1-1, with 11 nucleotides matching TRBD1. V shed 4 bases, J shed 6 bases, and the junction held 10 bases outside the gene matches. Germline V CDR1 and CDR2: MDHEN, SYDVKM. The CDR3 has 16 residues. The CDR3 spells CASSSGQGALVAEAFF. The DNA for the CDR3 is TGTGCCAGCAGTTCTGGACAGGGGGCTTTGGTAGCTGAAGCTTTCTTT.

This clone was detected once. This chain uses TRBV4-2 with TRBJ2-1; 8 bases are a match to TRBD2. The CDR3 consists of 15 residues. Germline loops: CDR1 LGHNA, CDR2 YNFKEQ. J gave up 9 bases and V 1 base, and 8 bases lay outside the gene matches. The CDR3, as DNA: TGTGCCAGCAGCCAAGGCGGGGGGAGAGCTGGTGAGCAGTTCTTC. Translated, it gives CASSQGGGRAGEQFF.

This chain links TRBV5-1 with TRBJ2-7, with 8 bases fitting TRBD2. J gave up 6 bases and V 5 bases, and 7 bases lay outside the gene matches. This CDR3 is 13 amino acids long. Germline CDR1 SGHRS, CDR2 YFSETQ. The CDR3 sequence: CASRSGTSSEQYF. CDR3 DNA sequence: TGCGCCAGCAGATCCGGGACTAGTAGCGAGCAGTACTTC.

The V gene is TRBV5-6, the J gene TRBJ2-3; no clear D gene. CDR3 size: 13 residues. Germline V CDR1 and CDR2: SGHDT, YYEEEE. Trimming removed 4 bases at V and 4 bases at J, with 10 bases between. The CDR3 coding sequence is TGTGCCAGCAGCAGGAGTTTCGCAGATACGCAGTATTTT. Protein: CASSRSFADTQYF.

The chain has TRBV19 and TRBJ2-7; 7 bases agree with TRBD1. This CDR3 is 12 amino acids long. The germline CDR1 and CDR2 sequences are LNHDA and SQIVND (reference sequence). With 6 bases clipped from V and 2 bases from J, the junction kept 1 base outside the gene matches. This chain's CDR3 is CASRGQTYEQYF. CDR3 nucleotide sequence: TGTGCCAGTAGGGGACAGACCTACGAGCAGTACTTC.

A few counts support this clone. DNA for the CDR3: TGTGCCAGCAGCGTACACAGCCGCACAGATACGCAGTATTTT. This translates into CASSVHSRTDTQYF. The rearrangement uses TRBV9 and TRBJ2-3; D uncertain. From germline, CDR1 is SGDLS and CDR2 YYNGEE. This CDR3 spans 14 amino acids. V lost 1 base and J lost 1, with 7 bases in between.

In its sample, this clone was seen a few times. The chain recombines TRBV11-2 with TRBJ2-7; D is unclear. Trimming left V 0 bases short and J 4 bases short, with 4 bases between. From germline, CDR1 is SGHAT and CDR2 FQNNGV. The CDR3 extends over 12 amino acids. The CDR3 nucleotides are TGTGCCAGCAGCTTAGACAGATACGAGCAGTACTTC. Encoded protein: CASSLDRYEQYF.

The rearrangement uses TRBV2 and TRBJ2-1; 7 bases are shared with TRBD2. The V gene end was trimmed by 7 bases and the J gene end by 13 bases; junction bases not matched to a gene: 10. The CDR3 is 12 amino acids. CDR1 and CDR2 (germline): SNHLY, FYNNEI. The CDR3 DNA reads TGTGCCAGCATCACCCGGGACTACCAACAGTTCTTC. Translating gives CASITRDYQQFF.